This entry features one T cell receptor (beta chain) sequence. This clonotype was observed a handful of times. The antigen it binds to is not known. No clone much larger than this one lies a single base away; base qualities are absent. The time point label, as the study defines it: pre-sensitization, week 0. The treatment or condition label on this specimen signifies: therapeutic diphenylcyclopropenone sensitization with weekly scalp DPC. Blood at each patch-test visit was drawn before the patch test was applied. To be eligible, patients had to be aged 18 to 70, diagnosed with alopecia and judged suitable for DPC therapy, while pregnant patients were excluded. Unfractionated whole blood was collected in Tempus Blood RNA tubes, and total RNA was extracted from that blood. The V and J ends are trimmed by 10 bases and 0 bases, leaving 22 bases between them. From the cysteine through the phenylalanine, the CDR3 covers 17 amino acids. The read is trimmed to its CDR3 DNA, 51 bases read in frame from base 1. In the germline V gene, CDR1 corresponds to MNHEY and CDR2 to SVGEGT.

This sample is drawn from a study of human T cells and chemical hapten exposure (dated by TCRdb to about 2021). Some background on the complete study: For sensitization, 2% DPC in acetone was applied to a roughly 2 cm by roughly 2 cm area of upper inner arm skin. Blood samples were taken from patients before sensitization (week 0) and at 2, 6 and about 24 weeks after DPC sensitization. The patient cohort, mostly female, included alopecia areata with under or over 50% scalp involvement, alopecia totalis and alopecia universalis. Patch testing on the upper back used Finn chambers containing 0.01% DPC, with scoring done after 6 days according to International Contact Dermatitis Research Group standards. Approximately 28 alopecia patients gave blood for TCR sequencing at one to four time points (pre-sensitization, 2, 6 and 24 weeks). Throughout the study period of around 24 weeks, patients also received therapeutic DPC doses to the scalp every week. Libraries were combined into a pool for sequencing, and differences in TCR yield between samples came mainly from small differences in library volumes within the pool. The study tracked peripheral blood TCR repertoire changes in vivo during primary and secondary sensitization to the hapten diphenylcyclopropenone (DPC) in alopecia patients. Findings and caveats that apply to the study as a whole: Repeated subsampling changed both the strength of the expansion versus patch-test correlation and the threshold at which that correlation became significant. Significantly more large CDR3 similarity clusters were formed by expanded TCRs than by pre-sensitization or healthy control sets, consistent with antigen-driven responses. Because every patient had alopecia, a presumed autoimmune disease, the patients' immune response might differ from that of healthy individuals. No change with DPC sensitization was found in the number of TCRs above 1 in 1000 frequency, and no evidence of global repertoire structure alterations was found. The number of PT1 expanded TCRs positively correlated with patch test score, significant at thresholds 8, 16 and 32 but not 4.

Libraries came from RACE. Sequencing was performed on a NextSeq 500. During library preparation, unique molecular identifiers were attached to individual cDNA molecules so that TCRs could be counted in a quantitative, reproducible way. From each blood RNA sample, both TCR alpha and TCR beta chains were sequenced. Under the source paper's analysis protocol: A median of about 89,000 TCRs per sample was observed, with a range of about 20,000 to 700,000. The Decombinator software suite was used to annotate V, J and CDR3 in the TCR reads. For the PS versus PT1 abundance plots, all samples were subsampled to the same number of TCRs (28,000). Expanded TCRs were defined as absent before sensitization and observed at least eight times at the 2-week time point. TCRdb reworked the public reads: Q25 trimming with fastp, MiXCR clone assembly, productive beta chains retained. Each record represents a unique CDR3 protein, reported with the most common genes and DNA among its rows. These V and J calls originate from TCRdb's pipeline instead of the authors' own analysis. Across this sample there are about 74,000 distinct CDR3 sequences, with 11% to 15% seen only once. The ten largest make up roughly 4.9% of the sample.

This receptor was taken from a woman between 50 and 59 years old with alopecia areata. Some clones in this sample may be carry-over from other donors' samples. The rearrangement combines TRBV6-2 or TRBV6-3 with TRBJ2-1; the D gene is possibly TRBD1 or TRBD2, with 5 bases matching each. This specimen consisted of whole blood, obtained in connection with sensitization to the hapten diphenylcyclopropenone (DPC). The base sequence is TGTGCCACCTTATTCGGGGCGGATAGTTACTCCTACAATGAGCAGTTCTTC. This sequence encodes CATLFGADSYSYNEQFF.